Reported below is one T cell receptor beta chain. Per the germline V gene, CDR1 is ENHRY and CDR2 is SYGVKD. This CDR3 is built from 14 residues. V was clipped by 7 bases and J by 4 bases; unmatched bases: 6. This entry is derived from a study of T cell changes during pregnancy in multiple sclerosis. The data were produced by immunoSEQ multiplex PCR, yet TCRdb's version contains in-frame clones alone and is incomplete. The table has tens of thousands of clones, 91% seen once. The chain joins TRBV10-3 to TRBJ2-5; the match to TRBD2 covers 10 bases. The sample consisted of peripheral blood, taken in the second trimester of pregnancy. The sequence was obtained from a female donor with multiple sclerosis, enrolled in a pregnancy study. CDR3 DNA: TGTGCCATCAAAAATACTAGCGGGGTAGAGACCCAGTACTTC. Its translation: CAIKNTSGVETQYF.